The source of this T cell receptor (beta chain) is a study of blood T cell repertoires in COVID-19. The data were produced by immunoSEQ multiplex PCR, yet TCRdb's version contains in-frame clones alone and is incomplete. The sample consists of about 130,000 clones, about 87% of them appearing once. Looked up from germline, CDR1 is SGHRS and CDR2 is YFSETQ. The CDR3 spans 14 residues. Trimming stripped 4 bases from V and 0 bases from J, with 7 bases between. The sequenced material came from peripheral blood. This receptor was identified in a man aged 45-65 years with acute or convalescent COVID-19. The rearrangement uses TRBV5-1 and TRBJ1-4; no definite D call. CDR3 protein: CASSPTSTNEKLFF. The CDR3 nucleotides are TGCGCCAGCAGCCCCACATCAACTAATGAAAAACTGTTTTTT.